The 26 T cell receptor beta chains presented below share a single source sample, sequenced in a study of beta chain bispecific antibodies for T cell cancers (TCRdb year 2021). Libraries were made using 5' RACE. Instrument on record: Illumina MiSeq. TCRdb reanalyzed the raw reads on its own, using fastp at Q25 for trimming and MiXCR for clone calling, and kept in-frame beta chains. All rows with the same CDR3 protein become a single entry with the most common DNA and genes. Counted in this sample were about 20,000 distinct CDR3 sequences; about 2% of them appeared once. The ten largest clones take up 5.2% of the sample. The full study reports these points: Leukemia cell line cells were mixed with normal T cells in each sequenced sample, and most of the targeted TRBV signal was derived from the leukemia cells rather than from the normal T cells. Relative to anti-CD19, exposure to anti-TRBV12 lowered the TRBV12-3 share of total TRBV signal by 97% to 99%, while TRBV12-4 dropped by under 40%, a change that was not significant.

Read against the paper, the sample's treatment or condition label means: alpha-V12: anti-TRBV12 scFv linked to anti-CD3 scFv. T cells were expanded from blood mononuclear cells for approximately 3 days with either the anti-CD3 antibody OKT3 or CD3/CD28 Dynabeads. These receptors are not linked to any known antigen. This specimen consisted of healthy donor T cells cultured with leukemia cells, obtained from a culture containing a bispecific antibody targeting TCR Vbeta12. These receptors came from a human donor in good health. Some clones in this sample may be carry-over from other donors' samples.

At least ten counts were recorded for this clonotype. This chain joins TRBV13 and TRBJ2-5; D is tentatively TRBD1 or TRBD2 (5 bases each). V was cut by 7 bases and J by 8 bases, with 14 bases left in between. This CDR3 comprises 12 residues. The germline gives CDR1 PRHDT, CDR2 FYEKMQ (reference sequence). CDR3 region: CASTDLGETQYF. CDR3 in DNA: TGTGCCAGCACCGACCTGGGGGAAACCCAGTACTTC.

By share, this clonotype counts as medium-sized (0.01 to 0.1%). The chain is built from TRBV6-1 and TRBJ2-7, with 8 positions matching TRBD1. J gave up 4 bases and V 5 bases, and 1 base lay outside the gene matches. Germline assignment: CDR1 MNHNS and CDR2 SASEGT. The CDR3 has 12 amino acids. CDR3 amino acids: CASSWDRYEQYF. CDR3 sequence (DNA): TGTGCCAGCAGTTGGGACAGGTACGAGCAGTACTTC.

This clonotype appeared many times. The rearrangement links TRBV5-5 to TRBJ1-5; D is perhaps TRBD1 (5 bases). V shed 0 bases and J shed 5 bases, with 12 bases lying between them. Looked up from germline, CDR1 is SGHKS and CDR2 is YYEKEE (reference sequence). The CDR3 totals 15 residues. The CDR3 nucleotides read TGTGCCAGCAGCTTGGACGGGGGGGACGATCAGCCCCAGCATTTT. It translates to CASSLDGGDDQPQHF.

This clonotype showed up many times. V and J are TRBV27 and TRBJ1-5; D call uncertain. Germline V CDR1 and CDR2: MNHEY, SMNVEV (reference sequence). V was trimmed by 1 base and J by 4 bases, leaving 11 bases between them. The CDR3 runs 15 residues. DNA of the CDR3: TGTGCCAGCAGTTTATTTGTTGGGGAAAATCAGCCCCAGCATTTT. Its protein is CASSLFVGENQPQHF.

The V gene is TRBV5-4, the J gene TRBJ2-5; D gene ambiguous. The germline CDR1 and CDR2 sequences are SGHNT and YYREEE (reference sequence). Trimming left V 2 bases short and J 1 base short, with 6 bases between. The CDR3 is 13 amino acids. The CDR3: CASSLEPQETQYF. CDR3 in DNA: TGTGCCAGCAGCTTAGAACCCCAAGAGACCCAGTACTTC.

This clonotype came up many times. The rearrangement links TRBV28 to TRBJ1-4; 7 bases match TRBD1. The V gene's germline CDR1 is MDHEN and CDR2 SYDVKM. CDR3 size: 12 residues. The junction had 7 bases not matched to a gene; V was cut back by 5 bases and J by 13 bases. The CDR3 is CASSPYEGALFF. CDR3 bases: TGTGCCAGCAGTCCATACGAGGGGGCACTGTTTTTT.

This clonotype was counted only a few times. V gene TRBV10-1 combines with J gene TRBJ2-5; 10 bases are shared with TRBD2. The CDR3 contains 15 residues. Germline V gene lookup returns CDR1 WNHNN and CDR2 SYGVQD (reference sequence). V shed 4 bases, J shed 0 bases, and the junction held 2 bases outside the gene matches. The CDR3 spells CASSGLAGDQETQYF. In nucleotides, the CDR3 is TGCGCCAGCAGTGGTCTAGCGGGGGACCAAGAGACCCAGTACTTC.

This clonotype has at least ten counts. The V gene is TRBV4-1, the J gene TRBJ2-3, with 8 nucleotides matching TRBD2. Per germline, CDR1 MGHRA and CDR2 YSYEKL. V shed 5 bases and J 0 bases; nucleotides not matched to a gene: 7. There are 16 residues in the CDR3. CDR3 sequence (DNA): TGCGCCAGCAGCGGAATAGCGGGGCGGAGCACAGATACGCAGTATTTT. Translating it yields CASSGIAGRSTDTQYF.

This clonotype was detected ten times or more. This chain joins TRBV7-3 and TRBJ2-3, with 7 bases fitting TRBD1. V was clipped by 5 bases and J by 0 bases; unmatched bases: 5. This CDR3 spans 15 amino acids. The germline V gene has CDR1 SGHTA and CDR2 FQGTGA. The CDR3 region is CASSPEGQSTDTQYF. The CDR3 coding sequence is TGTGCCAGCAGCCCAGAGGGACAGAGCACAGATACGCAGTATTTT.

This clonotype showed up many times. V is TRBV4-2 and J is TRBJ1-2, with a possible D match to TRBD1 (5 bases). Looked up from germline, CDR1 is LGHNA and CDR2 is YNFKEQ. V lost 2 bases to trimming and J lost 0 bases, with 10 bases between them. This CDR3 is 15 amino acids long. In DNA form, the CDR3 reads TGTGCCAGCAGCCAATTGCAGGGCGCTAACTATGGCTACACCTTC. Translated: CASSQLQGANYGYTF.

This clonotype was counted many times. V usage is TRBV3-1 and J usage is TRBJ1-1; weak D call: TRBD1 (6 bases). The CDR3 runs 15 residues. Germline loops: CDR1 LGHDT, CDR2 YNNKEL (reference sequence). V gave up 0 bases and J gave up 3 bases, with 11 bases separating them. The DNA for the CDR3 is TGTGCCAGCAGCCAAGATCACAGGGTCGACACTGAAGCTTTCTTT. Translation gives CASSQDHRVDTEAFF. The whole variable domain, remainder taken from reference TRBV3-1 and TRBJ1-1, is DTAVSQTPKYLVTQMGNDKSIKCEQNLGHDTMYWYKQDSKKFLKIMFSYNNKELIINETVPNRFSPKSPDKAHLNLHINSLELGDSAVYFCASSQDHRVDTEAFFGQGTRLTVV.

This clonotype has a handful of counts. V and J are TRBV3-1 and TRBJ1-2; D is uncertain. The length of the CDR3 is 12 residues. Germline V gene sequence: CDR1 LGHDT, CDR2 YNNKEL (reference sequence). V shed 4 bases and J shed 8 bases, with 11 bases lying between them. DNA for the CDR3: TGTGCCAGCAGCCGGAGCGCTGGCGGCTACACCTTC. The encoded protein is CASSRSAGGYTF.

This clonotype was recorded many times. The rearrangement links TRBV5-5 to TRBJ2-3, with 8 nucleotides matching TRBD1. The J segment lost 7 bases and the V segment lost 4 bases, leaving 5 bases of the junction unmatched. This CDR3 spans 13 amino acids. CDR1 and CDR2 from the germline V gene are SGHKS and YYEKEE (reference sequence). The CDR3 sequence is CASSAQGENTQYF. In DNA, the CDR3 is TGTGCCAGCAGCGCACAGGGGGAAAATACGCAGTATTTT.

In this sample, this clonotype turned up many times. The chain couples TRBV11-2 to TRBJ2-2, with D maybe TRBD1 (6 bases). V lost 2 bases to trimming and J lost 4 bases, with 32 bases between them. CDR3 size: 22 residues. CDR1 is SGHAT, CDR2 FQNNGV, per germline. The DNA of the CDR3 is TGTGCCAGCAGCTTACCAACTGGACAGTCAAGGCCTGGTGCCCCCAGCACCGGGGAGCTGTTTTTT. Translation gives CASSLPTGQSRPGAPSTGELFF. The full variable domain, rest sourced from reference TRBV11-2 and TRBJ2-2, is EAGVAQSPRYKIIEKRQSVAFWCNPISGHATLYWYQQILGQGPKLLIQFQNNGVVDDSQLPKDRFSAERLKGVDSTLKIQPAKLEDSAVYLCASSLPTGQSRPGAPSTGELFFGEGSRLTVL.

This clonotype appeared many times. The gene calls are TRBV6-5 and TRBJ1-1, with a weak D call TRBD1 (5 bases). V was clipped by 4 bases and J by 3 bases, with 9 bases between them. The CDR3 has 13 amino acids. CDR1 and CDR2 (germline): MNHEY, SVGAGI. The CDR3 nucleotides are TGTGCCAGCAGTTCCCGGGACGACACTGAAGCTTTCTTT. Amino acid sequence: CASSSRDDTEAFF.

This clonotype was detected many times. This chain links TRBV6-5 with TRBJ2-3; maybe TRBD1 (5 bases). The CDR3 runs 14 residues. CDR1 is MNHEY, CDR2 SVGAGI, per germline. V shed 5 bases and J shed 2 bases, with 11 bases lying between them. The CDR3 spells CASSKGAVTDTQYF. The CDR3 nucleotides are TGTGCCAGCAGTAAAGGGGCCGTCACAGATACGCAGTATTTT.

This clonotype was seen repeatedly, ten times or more. This rearrangement joins TRBV18 to TRBJ1-1, with D tentatively TRBD1 (6 bases). Trimming stripped 2 bases from V and 6 bases from J, with 19 bases between. Looked up from germline, CDR1 is KGHSH and CDR2 is LQKENI. CDR3 length equals 16 residues. The CDR3 nucleotides read TGTGCCAGCTCACCAATGACAGGCCAAACGGGGGCTGAAGCTTTCTTT. Translation gives CASSPMTGQTGAEAFF. Using reference TRBV18 and TRBJ1-1 for the parts outside the CDR3, the full variable domain is NAGVMQNPRHLVRRRGQEARLRCSPMKGHSHVYWYRQLPEEGLKFMVYLQKENIIDESGMPKERFSAEFPKEGPSILRIQQVVRGDSAAYFCASSPMTGQTGAEAFFGQGTRLTVV.

In its sample, this clonotype was seen many times. The chain carries TRBV19 and TRBJ1-1, with TRBD1 matching 10 bases. This CDR3 has 14 amino acids. The V segment lost 5 bases and the J segment 6 bases; nucleotides outside the gene matches: 6. Per the germline V gene, CDR1 is LNHDA and CDR2 is SQIVND (reference sequence). Written as DNA, the CDR3 is TGTGCCAGTAGTTCGGGACAGGGGTCCCCTGAAGCTTTCTTT. It codes for CASSSGQGSPEAFF.

This clonotype has ten or more counts. The rearrangement uses TRBV6-2 or TRBV6-3 and TRBJ2-7; 11 nucleotides align to TRBD1. Germline CDR1 and CDR2: MNHEY and SVGEGT. The CDR3 contains 12 residues. With 8 bases clipped from V and 3 bases from J, the junction kept 0 bases outside the gene matches. CDR3 protein: CASGTGGYEQYF. The DNA of the CDR3 is TGTGCCAGCGGGACAGGGGGCTACGAGCAGTACTTC.

This clonotype appeared many times. The chain couples TRBV28 to TRBJ2-2; TRBD1 matches 9 bases. The CDR3 spans 19 residues. Germline assignment: CDR1 MDHEN and CDR2 SYDVKM. The ends lost 5 bases at V and 4 bases at J; junction bases unmatched: 17. The CDR3 loop reads CASSTEWDRVFSGTGELFF. The CDR3 DNA sequence: TGTGCCAGCAGTACCGAATGGGACAGGGTCTTTTCGGGCACCGGGGAGCTGTTTTTT. The full variable domain, with the rest looked up from reference TRBV28 and TRBJ2-2, is DVKVTQSSRYLVKRTGEKVFLECVQDMDHENMFWYRQDPGLGLRLIYFSYDVKMKEKGDIPEGYSVSREKKERFSLILESASTNQTSMYLCASSTEWDRVFSGTGELFFGEGSRLTVL.

This clonotype was counted many times. V gene TRBV27 combines with J gene TRBJ2-1; TRBD2 might be the D (6 bases). This CDR3 spans 15 amino acids. The germline gives CDR1 MNHEY, CDR2 SMNVEV (reference sequence). V was pared by 4 bases and J by 8 bases, with 18 bases between. This CDR3 reads CASSWELAPFDEQFF. The CDR3 nucleotides are TGTGCCAGCAGTTGGGAACTAGCCCCTTTCGATGAGCAGTTCTTC.

This clonotype has a count of ten or more. The chain combines TRBV4-1 with TRBJ1-5, with D hard to call. There are 17 residues in the CDR3. V was clipped by 0 bases and J by 1 base, with 13 bases between them. Germline V gene data show CDR1 as MGHRA and CDR2 as YSYEKL. CDR3 in DNA: TGCGCCAGCAGCCAAGATTTCCCCCCGGGGAGCAATCAGCCCCAGCATTTT. Protein: CASSQDFPPGSNQPQHF.

By frequency in the sample, this clonotype is medium-sized (0.01 to 0.1%). The J gene is TRBJ2-7, the V gene TRBV2; 7 nucleotides match TRBD1. V was clipped by 6 bases and J by 5 bases; unmatched bases: 7. This CDR3 spans 13 amino acids. Germline CDR1 and CDR2: SNHLY and FYNNEI. CDR3: CASRRQGLDEQYF. CDR3 in DNA: TGTGCCAGCAGGCGACAGGGTTTGGACGAGCAGTACTTC.

This clonotype was recorded many times. The chain is built from TRBV5-6 and TRBJ2-1; no reliable D call. The CDR3 runs to 14 residues. V was cut by 3 bases and J by 5 bases, with 12 bases left in between. From germline, CDR1 is SGHDT and CDR2 YYEEEE. In DNA form, the CDR3 reads TGTGCCAGCAGCTATATTACAGCCAACAATGAGCAGTTCTTC. This codes for CASSYITANNEQFF. Combining the CDR3 with reference TRBV5-6 and TRBJ2-1 gives the whole variable domain DAGVTQSPTHLIKTRGQQVTLRCSPKSGHDTVSWYQQALGQGPQFIFQYYEEEERQRGNFPDRFSGHQFPNYSSELNVNALLLGDSALYLCASSYITANNEQFFGPGTRLTVL.

Only a few counts were recorded for this clonotype. The chain recombines TRBV4-1 with TRBJ1-6, with TRBD1 matching over 7 bases. J lost 5 bases, V lost 4 bases, and 5 bases had no gene match. Germline assignment: CDR1 MGHRA and CDR2 YSYEKL. This CDR3 comprises 15 residues. CDR3 sequence: CASSPGGTDNSPLHF. The CDR3 DNA is TGCGCCAGCAGCCCCGGAGGGACAGATAATTCACCCCTCCACTTT.

In this sample, this clonotype turned up many times. The chain couples TRBV3-1 to TRBJ2-1; 10 bases match TRBD2. Germline assignment: CDR1 LGHDT and CDR2 YNNKEL (reference sequence). Germline trimming cut 3 bases from V and 7 bases from J; bases unmatched to any gene: 9. The CDR3 consists of 16 residues. CDR3 region: CASSQGPGLATNEQFF. CDR3 nucleotides: TGTGCCAGCAGCCAGGGACCGGGACTAGCGACGAATGAGCAGTTCTTC.